The 14 T cell receptor beta chains listed next were all sequenced from one sample in a study of metastatic and nonmetastatic thyroid tumors. Among the patients, none had received any treatment before thyroid surgery. TCRdb re-analyzed the PCR reads through MiXCR. The table has 15,000 to 20,000 clones, roughly 22% seen once. The sequenced material came from adjacent normal tissue. Receptors were obtained from a female donor with papillary thyroid cancer or a benign thyroid nodule (not recorded which). Some clones in this sample may be carry-over from other donors' samples.

The chain carries TRBV5-1 and TRBJ2-1; 9 bases are shared with TRBD1. V was pared by 0 bases and J by 9 bases, with 7 bases of the junction left unmatched. Looked up from germline, CDR1 is SGHRS and CDR2 is YFSETQ. CDR3 length: 15 residues. DNA for the CDR3: TGCGCCAGCAGCTTGGGGGACAGGGAAGTACGTGAGCAGTTCTTC. Its protein is CASSLGDREVREQFF.

This clone was observed a handful of times. The gene calls are TRBV20-1 and TRBJ1-1; D unclear. CDR3 size: 15 residues. V lost 1 base and J 0 bases, leaving 12 bases between the germline ends. Germline V gene data show CDR1 as DFQATT and CDR2 as SNEGSKA (reference sequence). The CDR3 protein is CSARGSGLMNTEAFF. DNA of the CDR3: TGCAGTGCTAGAGGGTCCGGACTTATGAACACTGAAGCTTTCTTT.

This clone has a handful of counts. This CDR3 reads CASSTGTSGPAAYNEQFF. CDR3 coding DNA: TGTGCCAGCAGTACCGGGACTAGCGGGCCAGCCGCCTACAATGAGCAGTTCTTC. The rearrangement uses TRBV6-5 and TRBJ2-1; 12 bases fit TRBD2. From germline, CDR1 is MNHEY and CDR2 SVGAGI. V dropped 5 bases and J dropped 2; count of bases not matched to a gene: 10. The CDR3 extends over 18 amino acids.

The gene calls are TRBV28 and TRBJ2-5, with D hard to call. Per the germline V gene, CDR1 is MDHEN and CDR2 is SYDVKM. The germline V and J ends were trimmed by 3 bases and 2 bases, with 7 bases remaining between them. The CDR3 spans 13 residues. CDR3 coding DNA: TGTGCCAGCAGTTTGGCTAGACAAGAGACCCAGTACTTC. This encodes CASSLARQETQYF.

The rearrangement uses TRBV5-6 and TRBJ2-5; 8 nucleotides agree with TRBD2. From germline, CDR1 is SGHDT and CDR2 YYEEEE. V shed 0 bases and J 1 base; nucleotides not matched to a gene: 5. This CDR3 spans 16 amino acids. The CDR3 here is CASSLGAGVAQETQYF. CDR3 nucleotides: TGTGCCAGCAGCTTGGGAGCGGGAGTTGCCCAAGAGACCCAGTACTTC.

The table lists this clone with a count of one. J is TRBJ2-7 and V is TRBV11-2; 12 bases agree with TRBD2. The CDR3 is 18 residues long. CDR1 and CDR2 (germline): SGHAT, FQNNGV. Trimming at V came to 3 bases and at J to 6 bases, leaving 15 bases not matched to a gene. The CDR3 loop reads CASSFFQELAGGSSEQYF. CDR3 in DNA: TGTGCCAGCAGCTTTTTTCAAGAGCTAGCGGGAGGGTCCAGCGAGCAGTACTTC. Complete variable domain (other parts from reference TRBV11-2 and TRBJ2-7): EAGVAQSPRYKIIEKRQSVAFWCNPISGHATLYWYQQILGQGPKLLIQFQNNGVVDDSQLPKDRFSAERLKGVDSTLKIQPAKLEDSAVYLCASSFFQELAGGSSEQYFGPGTRLTVT.

V gene TRBV11-2 combines with J gene TRBJ1-3; D uncertain. The V and J ends lost 1 base and 1 base respectively, with 5 bases between them. CDR1 is SGHAT and CDR2 is FQNNGV in the germline V gene. The CDR3 spans 14 residues. CDR3 DNA sequence: TGTGCCAGCAGCTTAGGGGGATCTGGAAACACCATATATTTT. Translation gives CASSLGGSGNTIYF.

This clone came up a few times. One junction end disagrees with the germline gene, perhaps due to a read error. The CDR3, as DNA: TGTGCCAGCAGTTTTGGGGGGACCAAGTACTTC. It translates to CASSFGGTKYF. The chain combines TRBV12-3 or TRBV12-4 with TRBJ2-5; possible D gene TRBD2, 6 bases. The CDR3 consists of 11 residues.

This chain joins TRBV2 and TRBJ2-3, with TRBD2 as a possible D gene (6 bases). Trimming removed 6 bases from V and 3 bases from J, with 16 bases in between. Germline values: CDR1 SNHLY, CDR2 FYNNEI. The CDR3 totals 15 residues. The CDR3 DNA is TGTGCCAGCAGACCCCGGGACTGGGGAACAGATACGCAGTATTTT. Amino acid sequence: CASRPRDWGTDTQYF.

The table lists this clone with many counts. The chain has TRBV15 and TRBJ2-2, with TRBD2 matching 13 bases. Germline V lookup: CDR1 LNHNV, CDR2 YYDKDF (reference sequence). V shed 0 bases, J shed 0 bases, and the junction held 10 bases outside the gene matches. The CDR3 runs to 21 residues. CDR3 sequence (DNA): TGTGCCACCAGCAGAGAAAGGACTAGCGGGAGTGAGGTAGCGAACACCGGGGAGCTGTTTTTT. Protein sequence: CATSRERTSGSEVANTGELFF.

This chain connects TRBV6-5 to TRBJ1-1; the match to TRBD1 covers 8 bases. The CDR3 is 17 residues long. V gave up 2 bases and J gave up 1 base; unmatched junction bases: 9. The germline CDR1 and CDR2 sequences are MNHEY and SVGAGI. The CDR3 DNA is TGTGCCAGCAGTTACACACACAGGACAGGGCGGAACACTGAAGCTTTCTTT. It translates to CASSYTHRTGRNTEAFF.

The sample holds a few counts of this clone. The genes are TRBV19 and TRBJ1-1; D call uncertain. The CDR3 extends over 10 amino acids. The V gene's germline CDR1 is LNHDA and CDR2 SQIVND (reference sequence). V lost 10 bases, J lost 7 bases, and 10 bases lay in between. The CDR3 coding sequence is TGTGCCACCCGGTCGGGTGAAGCTTTCTTT. Its protein is CATRSGEAFF.

This clone has ten or more counts. This specimen includes other DNA sequences encoding the same CDR3. The chain employs TRBV12-3 or TRBV12-4 and TRBJ1-1; D is unresolved. The CDR3 has 12 residues. V lost 3 bases and J 4 bases, leaving 6 bases between the germline ends. As DNA, the CDR3 is TGTGCCAGCAGTTTCGGCTCCACTGAAGCTTTCTTT. Translation: CASSFGSTEAFF.

This clone is a singleton in its sample. The chain uses TRBV20-1 and TRBJ1-5; a possible D gene is TRBD1 (5 bases). The germline V gene encodes CDR1 DFQATT and CDR2 SNEGSKA (reference sequence). V gave up 2 bases and J gave up 7 bases, with 15 bases separating them. The CDR3 extends over 14 amino acids. The CDR3 spells CSARNQGVRQPQHF. In DNA form, the CDR3 reads TGCAGTGCTAGAAACCAGGGAGTTAGGCAGCCCCAGCATTTT.